The following is a T cell receptor (beta chain) sequence with its context. Antigen unknown. The sample belongs to a study of multiple sclerosis patients with progressive multifocal leukoencephalopathy. Notes on the study in general: PML-onset expanded TRB clones were detectable before and during natalizumab therapy.

Spiked into each PCR were synthetic inline TR CDR3 controls of all V-J pairings. TCRdb's table, derived via immunoSEQ multiplex PCR, lists solely in-frame clones and lacks some. The sample carries some 30,000 clones, approximately 89% recorded once. V lost 0 bases and J 2 bases, leaving 4 bases between the germline ends. This CDR3 region has 14 residues. CDR1 is SGHDN and CDR2 is FVKESK in the germline V gene. As for time point: about 6 months of natalizumab therapy. The genes are TRBV14 and TRBJ2-2, with unresolved D. The material was PBMCs, obtained from a patient treated with natalizumab. This sequence was found in a human donor with multiple sclerosis. The CDR3 sequence: CASSQDYNTGELFF. The CDR3, as DNA: TGTGCCAGCAGCCAAGACTACAACACCGGGGAGCTGTTTTTT.